The T cell receptor (beta chain) described here comes from a study of technical replicates of blood from a handful of donors. Sequencing was performed with immunoSEQ multiplex PCR; in TCRdb, only in-frame clones are kept and a portion is missing. Among more than 70,000 clones listed, approximately 97% were seen once. This CDR3 has 13 residues. Germline assignment: CDR1 MNHNS and CDR2 SASEGT. V lost 5 bases and J 1 base, leaving 8 bases between the germline ends. The sample was T cells isolated from PBMCs. The J gene is TRBJ1-2, the V gene TRBV6-1; D is unresolved. The clonotype originates from a human donor in good health. The CDR3 reads CASSPLGNYGYTF. The CDR3 DNA is TGTGCCAGCAGTCCGCTAGGTAACTATGGCTACACCTTC.